This TCR beta chain was obtained from a study of cytomegalovirus exposure and HLA in healthy donors. In the study overall: As an earlier analysis found, about 190 million T cells yielded about 120 million unique TCR beta sequences.

The germline gives CDR1 LNHDA, CDR2 SQIVND (reference sequence). V was clipped by 0 bases and J by 7 bases, with 16 bases between them. CDR3 length equals 15 residues. This clone was seen only a few times. This PCR relied on a set of 60 Vbeta primers and 13 Jbeta primers. Using immunoSEQ multiplex PCR, the repertoire was profiled, and TCRdb retains in-frame clones only, with some absent. Of approximately 110,000 clones listed, under 85% are singletons. The sequence was obtained from a woman between 35 and 50 years old in good health and CMV-seropositive. Sequencing input: PBMCs. The chain recombines TRBV19 with TRBJ2-7; D may be TRBD2 (6 bases). The CDR3 nucleotides read TGTGCCAGTAGTATAGACCTCGGGACTCGGTGGGAGCAGTACTTC. Its protein product is CASSIDLGTRWEQYF.